This entry is about one TCR beta chain. This sample is drawn from a study of CXCR3-negative and CXCR3-positive naive CD8 T cells. Libraries were UMI-labeled 5' RACE TRB cDNA. TCRdb re-called the 5' RACE reads, yielding one record per CDR3 amino acid sequence without DNA. Here the sample table reports 40,000 to 55,000 distinct CDR3 sequences. Germline CDR1 and CDR2: SQVTM and ANQGSEA. CDR3 length: 16 amino acids. The chain joins TRBV29-1 to TRBJ2-5; the D call of TRBD1 rests on TCRdb alone, since no DNA is present to check it. Sequenced material: naive CXCR3- CD8+ T cells from blood. Subset of the sample: CD45RO-CCR7+CD27+CD95- naive CD8+ T cells lacking CXCR3 (TNR3-). The origin of this receptor is a human donor in good health. Some clones in this sample may be carry-over from other donors' samples. CDR3 sequence reads: CSVEDPLGQGEETQYF. The full variable domain, rest sourced from reference TRBV29-1 and TRBJ2-5, is SAVISQKPSRDICQRGTSLTIQCQVDSQVTMMFWYRQQPGQSLTLIATANQGSEATYESGFVIDKFPISRPNLTFSTLTVSNMSPEDSSIYLCSVEDPLGQGEETQYFGPGTRLLVL.